This record covers a single T cell receptor beta chain. The antigen remains undetermined. This specimen belongs to a study of T cells in localized non-small cell lung cancer. Libraries were prepared by immunoSEQ multiplex PCR; TCRdb keeps only in-frame clonotypes and omits some of them. The sample records 53,000 or so clones, more than 85% being singletons. This CDR3 contains 17 residues. From germline, CDR1 is SGHDT and CDR2 YYEEEE. Trimming stripped 1 base from V and 0 bases from J, with 14 bases between. Study-level results: Measurement of T cell clonality placed uninvolved adjacent lung highest, above the level in tumor. A median of about 58 of the top 100 tumor clones appeared in adjacent lung, which was paired and uninvolved. Longer overall survival associated with higher blood T cell density; shorter survival with higher adjacent-lung clonality. It remains possible that heterogeneity exists, since only one tumor region was sequenced.

The origin of this receptor is a man between 35 and 75 years old with stage I lung adenocarcinoma. The chain links TRBV5-6 to TRBJ1-3, with a tentative D call TRBD1 (5 bases). The material sequenced was peripheral blood, taken before any cancer treatment. The CDR3: CASSLLGLTSSGNTIYF. Written as DNA, the CDR3 is TGTGCCAGCAGCTTGTTGGGACTCACTAGCTCTGGAAACACCATATATTTT.